These 7 T cell receptor beta chains came from one sample sequenced in a study of cytomegalovirus exposure and HLA in healthy donors. Profiled with immunoSEQ multiplex PCR; TCRdb holds only in-frame clones, not every one. The sample lists approximately 160,000 clones, about 90% seen once, with more than 2.5% in the top ten. The sample taken for sequencing was PBMCs. The receptors were sampled from a young woman in good health and CMV-seropositive.

The rearrangement uses TRBV7-9 and TRBJ2-5; D is unresolved. The germline V gene encodes CDR1 SEHNR and CDR2 FQNEAQ (reference sequence). CDR3 size: 15 residues. Between the trimmed V and J ends, which lost 0 bases and 1 base, there was a span of 9 bases. CDR3 in amino acids: CASSLAETTQETQYF. The CDR3 DNA sequence: TGTGCCAGCAGCTTAGCGGAGACCACCCAAGAGACCCAGTACTTC.

The chain has TRBV6-1 and TRBJ1-2, with 10 positions matching TRBD1. With V trimmed by 4 bases and J by 0 bases, 5 bases remained unmatched. CDR3 length equals 16 residues. Germline CDR1 is MNHNS and CDR2 is SASEGT. The CDR3 nucleotides are TGTGCCAGCAGTGGGGGGGGGACAGGGGCTAACTATGGCTACACCTTC. This sequence encodes CASSGGGTGANYGYTF.

V usage is TRBV28 and J usage is TRBJ2-5, with TRBD1 matching over 9 bases. The CDR3 is made up of 16 amino acids. The germline gives CDR1 MDHEN, CDR2 SYDVKM. J gave up 2 bases and V 4 bases, and 8 bases lay outside the gene matches. The CDR3 spells CASSSADRGDQETQYF. CDR3 bases: TGTGCCAGCAGTTCTGCGGACAGGGGAGATCAAGAGACCCAGTACTTC.

V usage is TRBV5-1 and J usage is TRBJ1-4; D unclear. The germline V and J ends were trimmed by 4 bases and 5 bases, with 9 bases remaining between them. The CDR3 extends over 13 amino acids. Germline values: CDR1 SGHRS, CDR2 YFSETQ. CDR3 sequence reads: CASSRALNEKLFF. The DNA for the CDR3 is TGCGCCAGCAGCAGAGCCCTAAATGAAAAACTGTTTTTT.

The chain recombines TRBV10-1 with TRBJ2-3; perhaps TRBD2 as D (5 bases). Deletions cut 4 bases from V and 0 bases from J, with 14 bases between. The germline V gene has CDR1 WNHNN and CDR2 SYGVQD (reference sequence). The CDR3 extends over 16 amino acids. CDR3 sequence reads: CASSGISAASTDTQYF. The CDR3 DNA follows: TGCGCCAGCAGTGGCATTAGCGCGGCTAGCACAGATACGCAGTATTTT.

Details on this clone: This specimen includes other DNA sequences encoding the same CDR3. The chain carries TRBV29-1 and TRBJ2-3, with TRBD1 matching over 9 bases. CDR3 length: 16 residues. Per the germline V gene, CDR1 is SQVTM and CDR2 is ANQGSEA. Trimming removed 1 base from V and 2 bases from J; junction bases left unmatched: 7. DNA of the CDR3: TGCAGCGTTGAAGGCGGACAGGGGATCTCCACAGATACGCAGTATTTT. Translated, it gives CSVEGGQGISTDTQYF.

This chain connects TRBV30 to TRBJ2-7; D might be TRBD2 (7 bases). The CDR3 loop spans 13 amino acids. From germline, CDR1 is GTSNPN and CDR2 SVGIG (reference sequence). V was pared by 1 base and J by 3 bases, with 10 bases between. The CDR3 DNA sequence: TGTGCCTGGAGTGGTAGGGGGGGCTACGAGCAGTACTTC. Translation gives CAWSGRGGYEQYF.